These 2 T cell receptor beta chains originate from one sample sequenced in a study of human T cells and chemical hapten exposure. Noted time point: patch test 1, 2 weeks after DPC sensitization. Treatment given: therapeutic diphenylcyclopropenone sensitization with weekly scalp DPC. Extraction yielded total RNA from whole blood (unfractionated). TCRdb reprocessed the RACE reads with MiXCR, giving one entry per CDR3 protein. This sample has roughly 50,000 distinct CDR3 sequences; about 10% occur once, and the top ten carry under 2%. Material: whole blood, obtained in connection with sensitization to the hapten diphenylcyclopropenone (DPC). The receptor source for this set is a woman aged 40-49 years with alopecia areata. Some clones in this sample may be carry-over from other donors' samples.

This clonotype was recorded at least ten times. The gene calls are TRBV7-2 and TRBJ1-5; TRBD1 might be the D (5 bases). The germline CDR1 and CDR2 sequences are SGHTA and FQGNSA. V was trimmed by 1 base and J by 7 bases, leaving 8 bases between them. The CDR3 runs to 13 residues. CDR3 sequence reads: CASSLVGEQPQHF. The CDR3 DNA reads TGTGCCAGCAGCTTAGTGGGGGAACAGCCCCAGCATTTT.

This clonotype has a handful of counts. V gene TRBV29-1 combines with J gene TRBJ1-1, with D uncertain. CDR3 size: 13 residues. From germline, CDR1 is SQVTM and CDR2 ANQGSEA. The CDR3 sequence is CAFGLNDNTEAFF. For the CDR3, the DNA is TGCGCCTTTGGCTTGAATGATAACACTGAAGCTTTCTTT.